The clone carrying this T cell receptor (beta chain) has just a few counts. The data were taken from a study of blood T cell repertoires in COVID-19. The CDR3 loop spans 13 amino acids. Trimming removed 2 bases at V and 5 bases at J, with 8 bases between. The germline V gene has CDR1 MGHDK and CDR2 SYGVNS. The data were produced by immunoSEQ multiplex PCR, yet TCRdb's version contains in-frame clones alone and is incomplete. The sample lists fewer than 350,000 clones, 80% to 85% seen once, with 2.5% to 3% in the top ten. The sequence was obtained from a woman aged 60 to 75 with active or convalescent COVID-19. The V and J genes are TRBV25-1 and TRBJ2-3; D is possibly TRBD1 (5 bases). Sequencing was carried out using peripheral blood. The CDR3 nucleotides are TGTGCCAGCAGTGAACAGGGTTTAGATACGCAGTATTTT. Residues: CASSEQGLDTQYF.